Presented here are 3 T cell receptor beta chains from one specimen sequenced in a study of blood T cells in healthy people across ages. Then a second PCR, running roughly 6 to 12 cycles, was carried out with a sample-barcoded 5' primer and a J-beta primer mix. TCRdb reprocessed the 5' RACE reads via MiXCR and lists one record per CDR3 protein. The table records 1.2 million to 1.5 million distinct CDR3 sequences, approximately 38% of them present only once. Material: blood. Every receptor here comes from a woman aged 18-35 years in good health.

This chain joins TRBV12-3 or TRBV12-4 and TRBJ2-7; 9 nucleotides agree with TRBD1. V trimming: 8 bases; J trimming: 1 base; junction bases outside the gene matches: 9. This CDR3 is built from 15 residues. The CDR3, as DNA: TGTGCCAGCGCCCGTACGGGACAGGGTTCCTACGAGCAGTACTTC. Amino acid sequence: CASARTGQGSYEQYF.

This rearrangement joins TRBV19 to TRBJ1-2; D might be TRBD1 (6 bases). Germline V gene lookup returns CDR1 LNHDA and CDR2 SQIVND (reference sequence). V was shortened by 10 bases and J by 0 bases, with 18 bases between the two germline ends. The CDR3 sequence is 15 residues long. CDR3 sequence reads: CATHLGTTANYGYTF. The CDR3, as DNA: TGTGCCACCCATCTGGGGACAACTGCTAACTATGGCTACACCTTC.

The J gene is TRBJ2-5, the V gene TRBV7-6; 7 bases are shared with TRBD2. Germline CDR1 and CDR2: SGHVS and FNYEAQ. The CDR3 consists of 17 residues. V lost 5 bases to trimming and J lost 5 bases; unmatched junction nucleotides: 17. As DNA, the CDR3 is TGTGCCAGCAGCACAAGCCACCTGGCGGGAGAGGGGGAGACCCAGTACTTC. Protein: CASSTSHLAGEGETQYF.